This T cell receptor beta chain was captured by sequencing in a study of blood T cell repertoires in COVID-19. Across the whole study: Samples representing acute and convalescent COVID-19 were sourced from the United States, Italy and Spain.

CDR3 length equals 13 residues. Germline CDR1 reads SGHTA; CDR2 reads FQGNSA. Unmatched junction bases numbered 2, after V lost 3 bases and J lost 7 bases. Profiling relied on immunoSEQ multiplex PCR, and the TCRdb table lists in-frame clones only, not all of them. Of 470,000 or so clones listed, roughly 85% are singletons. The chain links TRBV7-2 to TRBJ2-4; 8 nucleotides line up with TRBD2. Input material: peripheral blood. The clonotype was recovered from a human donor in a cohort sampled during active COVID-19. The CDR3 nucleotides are TGTGCCAGCAGCTTTTTAGCGGGGAACATTCAGTACTTC. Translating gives CASSFLAGNIQYF.